The sample holds one count of the clone carrying this T cell receptor (beta chain). Its antigen is not identified. This sample is part of a study of shared clonotypes between healthy human individuals. Study-level points and caveats: Researchers sampled blood only, noting tissue repertoires likely differ. An anticipated effect of sequencing depth on clonotype sharing among donors was recognized.

The junction had 5 bases not matched to a gene; V was cut back by 3 bases and J by 3 bases. This CDR3 spans 15 amino acids. CDR1 SGDLS and CDR2 YYNGEE come from the germline V gene. Sequenced by immunoSEQ multiplex PCR; TCRdb stores in-frame clones only, minus some. The sample records 1.4 million to 1.5 million clones, 95% to 97% being singletons. Sequenced input: naive CD4+ T cells sorted from blood. As to subset: CD45RA+ positively selected. This clonotype was obtained from a man aged 25 to 40 in good health. This chain uses TRBV9 with TRBJ2-3, with 9 bases fitting TRBD1. CDR3: CASSGSGTGTDTQYF. The DNA of the CDR3 is TGTGCCAGCAGCGGATCCGGGACAGGGACAGATACGCAGTATTTT.